Given below is one T cell receptor beta chain in context. This is likely a read error, given that the CDR3 carries no conserved phenylalanine or tryptophan at its end. The V and J ends lost 3 bases and 4 bases respectively, with 10 bases between them. CDR3 length: 13 residues. Germline-derived CDR1 and CDR2 are SGHAT and FQNNGV. In the original processing: Amplification from reference gene primers served as the basis for estimated nucleated cell counts. The repertoire was sequenced with immunoSEQ multiplex PCR; TCRdb's copy has only in-frame clones and lacks some. Clonal size and the V and J genes are those of that table, whereas D and trimming came from the DNA. The table records fewer than 200,000 clones, around 81% of them present only once. The data were taken from a study of blood T cell repertoires in COVID-19. Across the whole study: Samples representing acute and convalescent COVID-19 were sourced from the United States, Italy and Spain.

Seattle patient enrollment occurred during active infection, with longitudinal follow-up thereafter. The TCR was taken from a woman older than 75 with COVID-19, enrolled during active disease. The chain recombines TRBV11-2 with TRBJ2-7; D gene uncertain. Sequencing used peripheral blood. The CDR3 reads CASSFGLMYEQYL. CDR3 nucleotide sequence: TGTGCCAGCAGCTTTGGGCTGATGTACGAGCAGTACTTA.